Listed here is a single TCR beta chain. Its cognate antigen is unknown. The source of the sample is a study of T cell responses to AZD1222 COVID-19 vaccine. Second doses that came at about 4 or about 12 weeks were put together. Profiling relied on immunoSEQ multiplex PCR, and the TCRdb table lists in-frame clones only, not all of them. The repertoire holds under 110,000 clones, with around 87% as singletons. Unmatched junction bases numbered 5, after V lost 1 base and J lost 4 bases. Looked up from germline, CDR1 is GTSNPN and CDR2 is SVGIG (reference sequence). The CDR3 consists of 14 residues. Study-level points and caveats: No day 14 peak samples; only post-peak repertoires were characterized. Clonal diversity was possibly underestimated, and white British individuals and females predominated among donors. An increase in Spike-specific TCR breadth and depth was observed after two AZD1222 doses.

The chain uses TRBV30 and TRBJ2-3; 7 nucleotides match TRBD2. The sequences come from peripheral blood, collected 28 days after the second AZD1222 dose. This receptor was taken from an adult who received the AZD1222 COVID-19 vaccine. Here the CDR3 reads CAWSGGTIADTQYF. CDR3 coding DNA: TGTGCCTGGAGTGGAGGGACTATTGCAGATACGCAGTATTTT.